The entry below gives a single TCR beta chain sequence along with its context. Its cognate antigen is unknown. The sample comes from a study of cytomegalovirus exposure and HLA in healthy donors. Study-wide background: From donors who were HLA-typed, an early data release held 80 million to 85 million unique TCRs.

The PCR made use of 60 Vbeta and 13 Jbeta primers. Produced via immunoSEQ multiplex PCR; TCRdb's table is partial and in-frame only. This sample has approximately 180,000 clones; around 81% occur once, and the top ten carry approximately 1.8%. General observations from the study: CMV antigen specificity of three CMV-associated chains was confirmed in vitro. TCR beta chains numbering under 200 were designated cytomegalovirus-associated. A later analysis revealed that TCR association rates differed between HLA loci, peaking at DRB1 and bottoming out at HLA-C.

Per germline, CDR1 SGHRS and CDR2 YFSETQ. This CDR3 has 15 residues. V lost 0 bases, J lost 2 bases, and 11 bases lay in between. This TCR derives from a man aged 18 to 29 in good health and CMV-seronegative. J is TRBJ1-2 and V is TRBV5-1, with D possibly being TRBD1 (6 bases). Sequencing was performed on PBMCs. CDR3 sequence (DNA): TGCGCCAGCAGCTTGGGAGGGACAAGGAACTATGGCTACACCTTC. Translating gives CASSLGGTRNYGYTF.